This entry features one T cell receptor (beta chain) sequence. This clone was seen a few times. Which antigen it targets is not known. There are no base qualities to consult, and no much larger clone falls within one base. This sample was taken from a study of cytomegalovirus exposure and HLA in healthy donors (dated by TCRdb to about 2017). As for the study more broadly: An earlier analysis of roughly 570 of the donors reported approximately 260 Gb of sequence data and 117 million unique TCR beta sequences obtained from approximately 180 million T cells. Typing coverage varied by locus: roughly 629-640 donors for A, B, C, DRB1 and DQB1; approximately 520 for DQA1; some 610 for DPA1; fewer than 480 for DPB1. The study aimed to test whether cataloging public T cell receptors could reveal signatures of past pathogen exposure. An early release that covered some 630 HLA-typed donors contained about 290 gigabases of sequencing data and about 93 million unique TCR sequences. HLA typing included class I and class II loci at four-digit resolution. To study patterns of TCR occurrence, a later analysis re-analyzed previously published TCR beta repertoires from 600 to 750 donors and added high-resolution HLA genotyping. A later genetic analysis used genome-wide SNP genotypes for about three fifths of the roughly 700 donors, treating that subset as a discovery cohort. Every repertoire in the discovery cohort had been generated on one and the same sequencing platform. A handful of DR-DQ haplotypes were treated as single units for association and clustering because of strong linkage in the cohort. In an earlier analysis of 500 to 650 of the donors, high-throughput TCR beta sequencing was used to judge whether each TCR beta V gene segment behaved as functional or pseudogenic. The study combined high-throughput TCR immunosequencing, statistical association of individual TCRs with disease status, and machine learning to predict cytomegalovirus infection status. Alongside the repertoire data, information on donor age, sex, ethnicity and CMV serostatus was compiled. In the later analysis, no new phenotypic data were used to find candidate immune exposures; instead, reliance was placed on TCR beta sequences and their occurrence across donors. Using immunosequencing, the study profiled T cell repertoires from about 650 subjects and related those repertoires to cytomegalovirus serostatus. On average, about 200,000 unique TCR beta nucleotide sequences were sequenced per donor among a few hundred genotyped donors of the cohort, with around 19% of those sequences being non-productive. Along with the 666-subject first cohort, a separate validation cohort of roughly 110 different subjects was used. Of the roughly 400 genotyped donors, approximately 81% were placed in the genetic ancestry cluster associated with self-reported Caucasian donors.

The cohort was made up of hundreds of healthy bone marrow donors. At the time of sampling, every cohort member was nominally healthy, though immune exposures that went unrecorded were likely present. The donor was CMV seropositive and was included in the group of 289 seropositive cohort members. A peripheral blood sample was collected from each donor, and TCR beta sequencing was performed on peripheral blood mononuclear cells. The Qiagen DNeasy Blood Extraction Kit was used to extract genomic DNA from the blood cell samples. The method was the immunoSEQ multiplex PCR assay. The multiplex PCR relied on a mix of 60 forward primers for TCR Vbeta segments and 13 reverse primers for TCR Jbeta segments. The CDR3 region of rearranged TCR beta genes was amplified from genomic DNA by a multiplex PCR assay. On the Illumina HiSeq System, the amplified TCR beta libraries were sequenced as 87-base-pair reads. The authors' analysis ran thus. In a later analysis, roughly 80 million unique TCR beta chains were counted across the 690 or so repertoires, and roughly 11 million of these chains were shared by at least two donors. Raw reads were error-corrected and collapsed into unique sequences with a nearest-neighbor algorithm that merged closely related sequences to remove PCR and sequencing errors. CDR3 sequences were aligned to IMGT reference sequences to assign V, D and J gene segments. For a sequence to be retained, a match of at least six nucleotides to both a V gene segment and a J gene segment was required. A rearrangement counted as productive if the CDR3 had no stop codons and remained in frame with V and J, and every other rearrangement counted as non-productive. CDR3 was defined by IMGT convention, running from the second conserved V-encoded cysteine to the conserved J-encoded phenylalanine. The earlier analysis of some 550 of the donors excluded any sequence lacking an unambiguous match to a single V gene segment. An earlier analysis of fewer than 650 of the donors classified V segments as functional when productive rearrangements were above 56.7% and as segregating when the standard deviation between donors was above 5%. A statistical classification framework was developed to diagnose cytomegalovirus status using the catalog of TCR beta chain sequences. In a later analysis, TCR nucleotide sequences were compared against IMGT/GENE-DB human TR gene sequences so that V and J genes could be assigned. Using the TCRdist pipeline, a later analysis assigned CDR3 sequences along with most-parsimonious VDJ recombination scenarios. In a later analysis, each TCR beta chain was defined by its CDR3 amino acid sequence together with its V-gene family, and reads without a unique V-gene family were excluded. To address suspected cross-contamination and a sequencing artifact, a later analysis removed approximately 600 highly shared, low-generation-probability nucleotide sequences. A later analysis calculated a clonal expansion index for each public chain from normalized within-repertoire ranks of inferred template counts. A later analysis computed generation probabilities with a VDJ recombination model fitted to out-of-frame rearrangements, and checked the results against IGoR. In a later analysis, TCR-TCR, TCR-HLA and TCR-CMV co-occurrence was scored with hypergeometric tests, and a repertoire-size bias correction was applied to TCR pairs. A later analysis estimated false discovery rates by permuting HLA or CMV assignments 20 times. In a later analysis, co-occurring TCRs were grouped using DBSCAN, and TCRdist sequence similarity was added for clustering within HLA-allele-positive subsets. Co-occurrence clustering excluded repertoires with fewer than 30,000 or more than 120,000 public chains, plus five with anomalous nucleotide sharing. The immuneACCESS repertoire file appears here via TCRdb, limited to in-frame rearrangements. These files lack a portion of the clones; in checked studies, under half of the deficit traces to unresolved V genes, and the cause of the others is not known. The V and J calls and clone size are taken from that table; D and trimming were inferred from the DNA. Counted in this sample were 150,000 to 200,000 clones; approximately 80% of them appeared once. 2% to 3% of the sample goes to the ten largest clones.

General findings and caveats noted by the study authors: In the study, about 150 TCR beta chains were listed as associated with cytomegalovirus. Broadly in line with IMGT annotations, most TCR beta V segments showed up in productive rearrangements about 87% or about 30% of the time in an earlier analysis of around 600 of the donors. Linkage disequilibrium might explain the correlated functional status among segregating V segments, but an unknown experimental factor could not be ruled out. A later genetic analysis reported fewer N-insertions in productive TCRs among donors in an Asian-associated ancestry cluster than the roughly 720-donor mean. This cohort had only TCR beta chains sequenced, and the lack of alpha or paired-chain data limited which features could be detected. In vitro tests confirmed that a few of the cytomegalovirus-associated TCR beta chains recognize cytomegalovirus antigens. In a later analysis, TCR association rates were found to vary across HLA loci, with the most associated TCRs seen for DRB1 alleles and the fewest for HLA-C alleles. A later analysis associated some 17,000 TCR beta sequences with specific HLA alleles at a false discovery rate of 0.05. The classifier was reported to diagnose cytomegalovirus status with high specificity and sensitivity in both the original cohort and the validation cohort. Because counts were too low, 15 to 20 rarely observed V segments, including chromosome 9 orphons, were excluded from the earlier analysis of fewer than 650 of the donors. Roughly uniform sequencing depth across donors was assumed in presence/absence analyses, although this assumption may not hold. In a later genetic analysis, a missense DCLRE1C variant was associated with V-gene and J-gene trimming of TCR beta chains, and the association was replicated in an independent cohort. A further reported finding was that TCR beta sequences accurately predicted the HLA-A and HLA-B alleles for most subjects in the first cohort. According to a later analysis, most CMV-associated TCR beta chains appeared to be HLA-restricted, and the HLA associations seemed to be driven largely by CMV exposure. According to a later analysis, parvovirus B19, influenza, CMV and Epstein-Barr virus appeared linked to several top co-occurrence clusters. Assigning TCR associations to individual alleles was difficult when HLA alleles, especially DR and DQ, strongly co-occurred. Immune exposure information for the cohort was limited to CMV serostatus. Most TCR sequences were seen in very few donors, while some public TCRs were found in many individuals. It was suggested by the authors that the approach could potentially be generalized to other disease states and immunological phenotypes. Because HLA typing was unavailable for some donors at each locus, only the typed subset was used in association tests. The sequencing pipeline was judged likely to have produced a cluster of highly shared sequence variants as a technical artifact. Compared with equally common non-associated chains, HLA-associated TCR beta chains in a later analysis were more clonally expanded and had lower generation probabilities.

The sequenced sample was PBMCs. This receptor was taken from a woman in her fifties or sixties in good health and CMV-seropositive.

The CDR3 protein sequence reads: CASSLSSSPLHF. The DNA is TGTGCCAGCAGTCTAAGTAGTTCACCCCTCCACTTT. Rearrangement joined TRBV27 to TRBJ1-6; no D gene can be assigned with confidence. The junction shows trimming of 5 bases on V and 9 bases on J, plus 8 bases between the germline ends. The germline V gene (reference sequence) gives CDR1 as MNHEY and CDR2 as SMNVEV. From its cysteine to its phenylalanine, the CDR3 spans 12 amino acids. The DNA shown is the 36-base CDR3, in frame from base 1.